This T cell receptor beta chain was identified during a study of shared clonotypes between healthy human individuals. Assay: immunoSEQ multiplex PCR; the TCRdb copy retains only in-frame clones and omits some. The sample shows around 690,000 clones, about 90% of them seen only once. V was pared by 2 bases and J by 6 bases, with 11 bases of the junction left unmatched. The CDR3 sequence is 16 residues long. The germline gives CDR1 SGDLS, CDR2 YYNGEE. This sequence joins TRBV9 and TRBJ2-3; 8 bases line up with TRBD2. The source of this sequence is a man between 18 and 35 years old in good health. Some clones in this sample may be carry-over from other donors' samples. What was sequenced was memory CD8+ T cells from PBMCs. Specified subset: CD45RO+ cells pooled with CCR7-negative TemRA cells. CDR3 bases: TGTGCCAGCAGCGTTAGCGGGGCCCGTGTGAGTGATACGCAGTATTTT. Residues: CASSVSGARVSDTQYF.